This TCR beta chain is drawn from a study of vaccination and CD4 T cells after COVID-19. Study findings and constraints: In convalescent patients, 304 of 307 vaccine-specific clones were mono-reactive for SARS-CoV-2 spike.

With respect to this clonotype: Its cognate antigen is unknown.

Treatment: roughly 11-day PBMC culture with coronavirus spike peptide pools or control peptides (ViraFEST assay). Following expansion of antigen-specific T cells with peptide pools, ViraFEST then sequenced TCRs. The Oncomine TCR Beta short-read assay was applied to DNA of cultured CD4+ T cells. TCRdb fed the PCR reads into MiXCR, producing one record per CDR3 protein. The profile covers roughly 20,000 distinct CDR3 sequences, with around 66% appearing a single time and more than 7.5% taken by the ten largest. CDR3 length: 15 amino acids. Trimming stripped 3 bases from V and 7 bases from J, with 13 bases between. Germline V gene lookup returns CDR1 SEHNR and CDR2 FQNEAQ (reference sequence).

This TCR derives from a human donor who had recovered from COVID-19. What was sequenced was CD4+ T cells from blood, cultured in vitro. J is TRBJ1-6 and V is TRBV7-9, with TRBD1 as a possible D gene (6 bases). This CDR3 is CASSFTGGRNSPLHF. The CDR3 region has the DNA TGTGCCAGCAGCTTTACTGGGGGGCGGAATTCACCCCTCCACTTT.